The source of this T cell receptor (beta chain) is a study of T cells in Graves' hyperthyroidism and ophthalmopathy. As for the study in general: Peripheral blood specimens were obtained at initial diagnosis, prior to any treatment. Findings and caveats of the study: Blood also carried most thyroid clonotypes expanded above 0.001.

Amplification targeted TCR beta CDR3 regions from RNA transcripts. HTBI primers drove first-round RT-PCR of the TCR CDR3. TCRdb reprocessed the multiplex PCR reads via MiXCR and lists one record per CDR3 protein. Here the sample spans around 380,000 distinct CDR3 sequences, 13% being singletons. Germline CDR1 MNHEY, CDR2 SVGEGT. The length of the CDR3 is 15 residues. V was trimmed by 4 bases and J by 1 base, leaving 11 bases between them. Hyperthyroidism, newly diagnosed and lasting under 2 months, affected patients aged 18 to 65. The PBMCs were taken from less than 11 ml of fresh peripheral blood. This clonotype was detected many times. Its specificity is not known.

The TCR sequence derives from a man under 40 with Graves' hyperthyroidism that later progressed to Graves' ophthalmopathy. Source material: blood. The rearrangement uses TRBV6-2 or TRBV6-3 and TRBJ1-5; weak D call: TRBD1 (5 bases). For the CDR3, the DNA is TGTGCCAGCAGTTCCGCGGGGGTAAGCAATCAGCCCCAGCATTTT. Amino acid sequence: CASSSAGVSNQPQHF.